In its sample, the clone carrying this TCR beta chain was seen many times. Its antigen is as yet unknown. This sample was taken from a study of T-cell reconstitution after alpha-beta-depleted transplantation in children. Study observations and caveats: Where some patients showed high TCRbeta diversity at day 60, it came from recipient T cells and thymic progenitors that had survived. After one year, T-cell counts and TCRbeta diversity mostly came from new T cells. Reportedly, roughly two months post-transplant, alpha-beta T cells arose from several hundred expanded graft clones.

As it was prepared, the TCRbeta library received unique molecular identifiers. MiXCR, applied by TCRdb to the PCR reads, yields one record per CDR3 protein. Of fewer than 350,000 distinct CDR3 sequences listed, more than 9% are singletons. The trim removed 4 bases at V and 3 bases at J, leaving 21 bases unmatched. This CDR3 has 20 amino acids. Germline CDR1 and CDR2: LGHNA and YNFKEQ. The rearrangement uses TRBV4-2 and TRBJ1-5, with 7 bases lining up with TRBD1. The source of this sequence is a male patient between 2 and 15 years old who had a stem cell transplant for chronic granulomatous disease, so the T cells may come from the graft donor. The specimen was peripheral blood, collected 180 days after TCRalphabeta/CD19-depleted stem cell transplant. DNA for the CDR3: TGTGCCAGCAGCCCTCTAGGTGGGTCAGGGGGGGAAGGTATCAATCAGCCCCAGCATTTT. This codes for CASSPLGGSGGEGINQPQHF.